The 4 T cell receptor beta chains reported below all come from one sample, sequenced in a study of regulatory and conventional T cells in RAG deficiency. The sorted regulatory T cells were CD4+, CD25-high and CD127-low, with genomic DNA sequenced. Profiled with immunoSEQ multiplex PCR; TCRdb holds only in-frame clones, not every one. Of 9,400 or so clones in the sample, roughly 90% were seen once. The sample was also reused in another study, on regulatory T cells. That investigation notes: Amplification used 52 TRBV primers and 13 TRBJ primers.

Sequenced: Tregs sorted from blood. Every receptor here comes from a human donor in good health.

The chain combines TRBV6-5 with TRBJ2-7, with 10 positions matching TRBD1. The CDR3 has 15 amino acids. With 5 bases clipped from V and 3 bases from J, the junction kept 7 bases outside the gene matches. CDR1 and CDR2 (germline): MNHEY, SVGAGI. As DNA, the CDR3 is TGTGCCAGCAGTCTCGTAGGACAGGGGGGCTACGAGCAGTACTTC. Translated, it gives CASSLVGQGGYEQYF.

In nucleotides, the CDR3 is TGTGCCAGCAGCTTATTAGGGGCGCAGTCCGAGCAGTACTTC. Protein sequence: CASSLLGAQSEQYF. The chain couples TRBV7-9 to TRBJ2-7, with D maybe TRBD1 (5 bases). V dropped 2 bases and J dropped 6 bases, with 14 bases sitting between them. CDR1 SEHNR and CDR2 FQNEAQ come from the germline V gene (reference sequence). CDR3 length: 14 amino acids.

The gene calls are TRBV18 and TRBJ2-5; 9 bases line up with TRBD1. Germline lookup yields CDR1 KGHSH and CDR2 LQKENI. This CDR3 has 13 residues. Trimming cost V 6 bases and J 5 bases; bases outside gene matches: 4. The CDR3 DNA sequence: TGTGCCAGCTCGCCCGGGACAGGGGAGACCCAGTACTTC. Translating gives CASSPGTGETQYF.

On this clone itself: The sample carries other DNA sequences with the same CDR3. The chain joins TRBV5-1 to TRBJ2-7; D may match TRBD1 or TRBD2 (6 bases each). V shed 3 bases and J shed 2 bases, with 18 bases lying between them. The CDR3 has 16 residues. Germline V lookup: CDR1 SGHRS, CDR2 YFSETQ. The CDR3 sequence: CASSSGGGGGPYEQYF. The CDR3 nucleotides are TGCGCCAGCAGCTCGGGCGGTGGTGGGGGGCCCTACGAGCAGTACTTC.